This T cell receptor (beta chain) was captured in a study of OX40 agonist ivuxolimab in advanced cancers. Looking at the study overall: Ivuxolimab, which targeted the costimulatory receptor OX40 (CD134), was an agonistic, fully human IgG2 monoclonal antibody. Intravenous ivuxolimab was administered to patients every 2 weeks at six dose levels: 0.01, 0.1, 0.3, 1.5, 3 and 10 mg/kg. Of the approximately 50 patients in dose escalation, 19 had hepatocellular carcinoma, some 15 had melanoma, 9 had renal cell carcinoma and 9 had head and neck cancer. In the dose-escalation cohort, 65% to 85% of patients were male, and the mean age was roughly 60 years with a range of about 20 to 79. Patients were allowed to have had prior anti-PD-1, anti-PD-L1 or anti-CTLA-4 therapy, and about 40% of the dose-escalation patients had been treated with checkpoint inhibitors. Partial responses occurred in three dose-escalation patients, of whom one had hepatocellular carcinoma and two had cutaneous melanoma. Peripheral TCRbeta sequencing aimed to test whether ivuxolimab altered TCR sequence diversity and caused clonal T-cell expansion. The paper describes the monotherapy dose-escalation part (N of about 54 patients) of the phase I trial of ivuxolimab. What the study reported, not specific to this receptor: Which antigens the clonally expanded peripheral T cells were specific for was not determined. At doses of 0.1 to 3.0 mg/kg, clonal expansion of both CD4+ and CD8+ T cells in blood was seen between baseline and week 6. Low levels of normalized T-cell clonal expansion were also seen in some nonresponding patients. Partial responders in the 0.1-3.0 mg/kg groups had among the lowest normalized peripheral clonal expansion, especially among CD8+ T cells. On average, CD8+ T cells showed more expanded clones than CD4+ T cells after ivuxolimab.

For this clone: It has no known antigen specificity. There are no base qualities to consult, and no much larger clone falls within one base.

Counted from cysteine to phenylalanine, this CDR3 has 15 amino acids. Just CDR3 DNA is preserved here, 45 bases in frame from base 1. The germline ends are 17 bases apart after V is trimmed by 5 bases and J by 6 bases. According to the germline V gene (reference sequence), CDR1 reads LNHDA and CDR2 reads SQIVND. For sequencing of the TCRbeta CDR3 region, genomic DNA was extracted from the sorted cells. The immunoSEQ Assay was used for sequencing of TCRbeta CDR3 regions. TCRdb carries this immuneACCESS record with in-frame sequences only. Its versions omit some clonotypes, under half of them owing to an unresolved V gene in the studies checked, with the rest unexplained. This sample lists some 86,000 clones; approximately 88% were detected once. Approximately 1.3% of the sample belongs to the ten largest clones. The trial excluded patients who had a history of autoimmune disease or who were on systemic immunosuppression. Peripheral blood for TCR sequencing was collected from all dose cohorts at baseline, on cycle 4 day 1, and on cycle 7 day 1. The samples were drawn from a first-in-human, open-label, multicenter phase I dose-escalation trial of ivuxolimab. Adults with locally advanced or metastatic melanoma, renal cell, hepatocellular, or head and neck squamous cell carcinoma were enrolled in the trial. Before TCR sequencing, CD4+ and CD8+ T cells were separately sorted from peripheral blood.

Here the sequenced sample was CD4+ or CD8+ T cells sorted from blood, taken in a trial of the OX40 agonist ivuxolimab. The V and J genes are TRBV19 and TRBJ1-5; the best D guess is TRBD1, with 5 bases matching. This sequence was found in an adult with an advanced solid tumor such as melanoma, head and neck, liver or kidney cancer. The sequenced DNA is TGTGCCAGTAGTCCTCCGGGACGCTCTAGTCAGCCCCAGCATTTT. Its translation is CASSPPGRSSQPQHF.